Listed here is a single TCR beta chain. The antigen is undetermined. The sample is drawn from a study of T cell responses to AZD1222 COVID-19 vaccine. Findings and caveats of the study: Dominant CD4 TCR responses targeted spike regions 160-218 and 743-854. Targeting of unmutated variant regions was reportedly seen in nearly half of spike-specific TCRs. At study baseline, merely five or six AZD1222 recipients were seropositive.

Sequenced by immunoSEQ multiplex PCR; TCRdb stores in-frame clones only, minus some. This table has roughly 180,000 clones, approximately 91% appearing once. Trimming at V came to 1 base and at J to 3 bases, leaving 7 bases not matched to a gene. The V gene's germline CDR1 is SGHRS and CDR2 YFSETQ. The CDR3 runs to 18 residues. The rearrangement uses TRBV5-1 and TRBJ2-2, with 12 bases lining up with TRBD2. The starting material was peripheral blood, obtained 28 days after the second AZD1222 dose. The sequence came from an adult who received the AZD1222 COVID-19 vaccine. In DNA, the CDR3 is TGCGCCAGCAGCTTGTCTAGCGGGGGGGCCGCGTACACCGGGGAGCTGTTTTTT. Translated, it gives CASSLSSGGAAYTGELFF. The full variable domain, with the rest looked up from reference TRBV5-1 and TRBJ2-2, is KAGVTQTPRYLIKTRGQQVTLSCSPISGHRSVSWYQQTPGQGLQFLFEYFSETQRNKGNFPGRFSGRQFSNSRSEMNVSTLELGDSALYLCASSLSSGGAAYTGELFFGEGSRLTVL.